The 2 T cell receptor beta chains in this list originate from one sample, sequenced in a study of regulatory T cells in long-lasting Graves disease (dated by TCRdb to the early 2020s). Receptor amplification or capture employed multiplex PCR. The sample was run on an Illumina HiSeq 4000. iRepertoire HTBI primers and Arm-PCR amplification of CDR3 regions were used to construct TCR beta libraries. TCRdb reworked the public reads: Q25 trimming with fastp, MiXCR clone assembly, productive beta chains retained. Each entry is one CDR3 protein sequence, shown with its most common DNA and genes. This sample is represented by about 540,000 distinct CDR3 sequences; approximately 13% of them were singletons. The ten largest make up 10% of the sample. Explained via the paper, the time point label denotes: newly diagnosed GD, antithyroid drugs for less than 3 months. For both TCR sequencing and RNA sequencing, RNA was extracted from PBMCs in TRIzol.

These sequences were also reported in another study, on T cells in Graves' hyperthyroidism and ophthalmopathy.

The source material was peripheral blood mononuclear cells (PBMCs), sampled at new diagnosis, from a patient treated with antithyroid drugs. The receptor set was obtained from a man aged 25-45 years with Graves disease. Donor details come from another sample of the same person, matched by shared clones.

Turning to this clonotype: Just one base apart from a much larger clone, this may be a read error. The missing conserved phenylalanine or tryptophan at the end of this CDR3 makes a read error likely. This chain uses TRBV18 with TRBJ1-1, with unresolved D. Germline CDR1 reads KGHSH; CDR2 reads LQKENI. The CDR3 consists of 14 residues. Trimming cost V 3 bases and J 0 bases, with 8 bases left between them. CDR3 region: CASSPRLVNTEAFS. The CDR3 DNA is TGTGCCAGCTCACCTAGATTAGTGAACACTGAAGCTTTCTCT.

The chain recombines TRBV5-1 with TRBJ2-3; D is possibly TRBD2 (5 bases). The CDR3 contains 15 residues. Per the germline V gene, CDR1 is SGHRS and CDR2 is YFSETQ. V lost 0 bases and J 1 base, leaving 9 bases between the germline ends. CDR3 bases: TGCGCCAGCAGCTTGGAGGGAGTGCGCACAGATACGCAGTATTTT. Its protein is CASSLEGVRTDTQYF.